This TCR beta chain was profiled in a study of blood T cell repertoires in COVID-19 (dated by TCRdb to the early 2020s). Background on the whole study: Collaborator samples came from the United States, Italy and Spain and covered acute and convalescent phases of COVID-19. A de-identified subject ID, COVID-19 status, age in years and sex were almost always included in the sample metadata. Subjects who had been exposed to COVID-19, were actively infected with it, or had recovered from it provided the deeply sampled blood TCRbeta repertoires that made up the dataset. The repertoires were released in a freely available public database intended as a resource for research on the immune response to SARS-CoV-2. The prospective study material was composed of cDNA or gDNA derived from T cells, B-cell-depleted T cells, or PBMCs. The samples were drawn from the first 160 participants of the ongoing ImmuneRACE study and from 1,254 subjects provided by 6 global collaborators. HLA class I and class II types, where available, came from metadata supplied by the sample provider rather than from assay-based typing. The full study reports these points: The amount of clinical and demographic metadata varied by source and participant and was provided uncurated.

On this clone itself: No antigen is known for it. Base qualities are not at hand, and no much larger clone is one base apart.

V trim: 5 bases; J trim: 0 bases; unmatched bases: 5. The CDR3 runs 16 residues from the cysteine to the phenylalanine. The kept DNA is CDR3 alone, 48 bases in frame from the first base. Based on the germline V gene (reference sequence), the CDR1 and CDR2 sequences are MNHNY and SVGAGI. Collaborating institutions collected whole blood in K2EDTA tubes following their own protocols. For TCRbeta analysis, collaborator samples were shipped as frozen whole blood, as isolated PBMCs, or as DNA extracted from either sample type. TCRbeta CDR3 regions were amplified from genomic DNA using the immunoSEQ Assay, a bias-controlled multiplex PCR. The source study handled its data this way. Within the assay, amplification of reference gene primers was used to estimate how many nucleated cells each sample contained. To quantify the absolute abundance of each unique TCRbeta CDR3 rearrangement, sequence reads were collapsed and filtered. Productive Simpson clonality was computed per sample as the square root of Simpson's diversity index over productive rearrangements. Held by TCRdb, this immuneACCESS table contains in-frame sequences only and omits some clones. Under half of the omission traces to an unresolved V gene where checked; the cause of the rest is unknown. For V, J and clone size, that table is used; D and trimming come from the DNA. The table for this sample lists roughly 200,000 clones; roughly three quarters of them were counted only once. The top ten constitute just over 8.5% of the sample.

Sequencing input: peripheral blood. The rearranged segments are TRBV6-6 and TRBJ1-4; TRBD1 lines up with 8 middle nucleotides. The source of this sequence is a woman aged 45 to 65 with active or convalescent COVID-19. At the DNA level, the sequence is TGTGCCAGCAGTAGACGGACAGGGCCAACTAATGAAAAACTGTTTTTT. Its translation reads: CASSRRTGPTNEKLFF.